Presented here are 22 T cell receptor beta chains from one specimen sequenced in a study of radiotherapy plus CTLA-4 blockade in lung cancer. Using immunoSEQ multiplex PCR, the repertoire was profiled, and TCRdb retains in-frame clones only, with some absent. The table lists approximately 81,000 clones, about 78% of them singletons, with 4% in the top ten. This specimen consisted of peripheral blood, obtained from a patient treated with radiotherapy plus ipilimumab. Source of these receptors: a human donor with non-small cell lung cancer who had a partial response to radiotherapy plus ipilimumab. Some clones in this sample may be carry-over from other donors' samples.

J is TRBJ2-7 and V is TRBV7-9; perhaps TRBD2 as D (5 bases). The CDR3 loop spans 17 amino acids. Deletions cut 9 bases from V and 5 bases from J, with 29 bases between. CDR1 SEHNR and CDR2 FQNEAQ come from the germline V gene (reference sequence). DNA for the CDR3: TGTGCCAGTCCGAAGCGAGGGCCTAGGGAAATTACCGACGAGCAGTACTTC. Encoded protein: CASPKRGPREITDEQYF.

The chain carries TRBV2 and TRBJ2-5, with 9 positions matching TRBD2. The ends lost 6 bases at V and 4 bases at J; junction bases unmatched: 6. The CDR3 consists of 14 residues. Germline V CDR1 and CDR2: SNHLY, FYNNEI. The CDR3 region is CASRGTSSVETQYF. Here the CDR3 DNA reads TGTGCCAGCAGGGGGACTAGCTCGGTAGAGACCCAGTACTTC.

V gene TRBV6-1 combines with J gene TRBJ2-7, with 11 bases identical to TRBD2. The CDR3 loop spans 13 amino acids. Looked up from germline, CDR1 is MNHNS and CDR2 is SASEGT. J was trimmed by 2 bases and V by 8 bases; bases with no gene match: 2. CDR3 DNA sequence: TGTGCCAGCGCGACTAGCGGGACCTACGAGCAGTACTTC. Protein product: CASATSGTYEQYF.

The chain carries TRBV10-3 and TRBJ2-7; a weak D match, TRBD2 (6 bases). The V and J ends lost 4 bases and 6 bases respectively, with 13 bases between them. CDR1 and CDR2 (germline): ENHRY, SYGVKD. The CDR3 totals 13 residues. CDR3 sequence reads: CAISVGGVGEQYF. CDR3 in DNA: TGTGCCATCAGTGTGGGGGGTGTAGGCGAGCAGTACTTC.

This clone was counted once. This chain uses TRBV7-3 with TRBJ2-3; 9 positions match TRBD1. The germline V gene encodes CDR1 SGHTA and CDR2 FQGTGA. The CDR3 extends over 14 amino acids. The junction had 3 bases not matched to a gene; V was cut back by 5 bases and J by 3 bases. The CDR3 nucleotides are TGTGCCAGCAGCCGGGACAGGGCAACAGATACGCAGTATTTT. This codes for CASSRDRATDTQYF.

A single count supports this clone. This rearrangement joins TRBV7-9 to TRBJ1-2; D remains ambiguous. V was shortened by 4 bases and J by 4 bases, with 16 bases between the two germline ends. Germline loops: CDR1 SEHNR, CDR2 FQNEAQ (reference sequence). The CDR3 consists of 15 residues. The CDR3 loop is CASSSYGVRSYGYTF. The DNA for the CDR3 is TGTGCCAGCAGCTCATACGGGGTGAGGAGCTATGGCTACACCTTC. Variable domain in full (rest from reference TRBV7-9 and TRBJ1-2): DTGVSQNPRHKITKRGQNVTFRCDPISEHNRLYWYRQTLGQGPEFLTYFQNEAQLEKSRLLSDRFSAERPKGSFSTLEIQRTEQGDSAMYLCASSSYGVRSYGYTFGSGTRLTVV.

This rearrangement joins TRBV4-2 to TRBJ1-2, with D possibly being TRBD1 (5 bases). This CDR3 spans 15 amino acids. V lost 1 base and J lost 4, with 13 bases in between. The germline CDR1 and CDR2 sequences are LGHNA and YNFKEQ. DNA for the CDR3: TGTGCCAGCAGCCAAGCCAGCCAGGGCATCTATGGCTACACCTTC. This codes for CASSQASQGIYGYTF.

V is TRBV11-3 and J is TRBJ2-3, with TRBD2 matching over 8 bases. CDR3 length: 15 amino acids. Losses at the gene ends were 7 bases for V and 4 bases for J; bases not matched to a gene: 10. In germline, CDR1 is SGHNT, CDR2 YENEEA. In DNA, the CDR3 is TGTGCCAGCACCCCTGGGGCGGGGGGTCCAGATACGCAGTATTTT. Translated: CASTPGAGGPDTQYF.

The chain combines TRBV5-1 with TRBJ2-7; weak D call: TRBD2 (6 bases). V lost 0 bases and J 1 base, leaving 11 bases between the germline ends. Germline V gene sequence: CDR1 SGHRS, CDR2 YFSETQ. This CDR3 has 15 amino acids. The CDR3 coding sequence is TGCGCCAGCAGCTTGGTTAGTAGCGGTTCCTACGAGCAGTACTTC. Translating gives CASSLVSSGSYEQYF. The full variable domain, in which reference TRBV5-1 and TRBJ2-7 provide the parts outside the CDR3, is KAGVTQTPRYLIKTRGQQVTLSCSPISGHRSVSWYQQTPGQGLQFLFEYFSETQRNKGNFPGRFSGRQFSNSRSEMNVSTLELGDSALYLCASSLVSSGSYEQYFGPGTRLTVT.

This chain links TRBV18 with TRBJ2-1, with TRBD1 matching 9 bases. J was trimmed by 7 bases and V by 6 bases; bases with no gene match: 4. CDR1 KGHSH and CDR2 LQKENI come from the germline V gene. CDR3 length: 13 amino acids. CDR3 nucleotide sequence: TGTGCCAGCTCCTCTGGACAGGGGAATGAGCAGTTCTTC. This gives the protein CASSSGQGNEQFF.

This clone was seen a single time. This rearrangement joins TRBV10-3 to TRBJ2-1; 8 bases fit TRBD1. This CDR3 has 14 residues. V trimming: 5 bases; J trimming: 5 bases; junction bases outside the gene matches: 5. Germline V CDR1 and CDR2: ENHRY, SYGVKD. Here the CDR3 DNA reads TGTGCCATCAGTCTAGGACAGGGCAACAATGAGCAGTTCTTC. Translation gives CAISLGQGNNEQFF.

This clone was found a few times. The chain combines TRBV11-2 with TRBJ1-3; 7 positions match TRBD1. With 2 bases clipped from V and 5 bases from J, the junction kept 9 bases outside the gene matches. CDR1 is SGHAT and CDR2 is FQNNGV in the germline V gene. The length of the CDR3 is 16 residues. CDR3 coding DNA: TGTGCCAGCAGCTTATCGAGGGGGCAGTTTAGAAACACCATATATTTT. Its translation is CASSLSRGQFRNTIYF.

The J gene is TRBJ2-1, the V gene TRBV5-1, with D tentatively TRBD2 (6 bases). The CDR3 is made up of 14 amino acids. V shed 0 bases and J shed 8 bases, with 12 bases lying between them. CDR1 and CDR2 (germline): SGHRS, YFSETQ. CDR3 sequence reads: CASSLVAWGDEQFF. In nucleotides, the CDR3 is TGCGCCAGCAGCTTGGTAGCTTGGGGGGATGAGCAGTTCTTC.

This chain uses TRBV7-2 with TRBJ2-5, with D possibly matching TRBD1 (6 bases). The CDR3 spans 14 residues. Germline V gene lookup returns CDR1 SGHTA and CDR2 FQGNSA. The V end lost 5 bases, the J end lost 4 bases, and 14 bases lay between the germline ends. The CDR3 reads CASSREQGRETQYF. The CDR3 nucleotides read TGTGCCAGCAGCCGGGAACAGGGTCGAGAGACCCAGTACTTC.

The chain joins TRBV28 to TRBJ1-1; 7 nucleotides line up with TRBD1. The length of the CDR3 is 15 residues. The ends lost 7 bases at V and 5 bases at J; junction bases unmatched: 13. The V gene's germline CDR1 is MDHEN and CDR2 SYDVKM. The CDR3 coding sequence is TGTGCCAGCACCCAACCCACGACAGGGCGGACTGAAGCTTTCTTT. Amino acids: CASTQPTTGRTEAFF.

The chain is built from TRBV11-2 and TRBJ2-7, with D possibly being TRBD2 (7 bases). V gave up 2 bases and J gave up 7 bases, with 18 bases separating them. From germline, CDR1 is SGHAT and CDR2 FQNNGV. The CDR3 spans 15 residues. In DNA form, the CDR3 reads TGTGCCAGCAGCTTAAGTGGGGGGGCCCGCGAAGAGCAGTACTTC. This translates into CASSLSGGAREEQYF. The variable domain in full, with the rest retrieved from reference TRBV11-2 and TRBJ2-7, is EAGVAQSPRYKIIEKRQSVAFWCNPISGHATLYWYQQILGQGPKLLIQFQNNGVVDDSQLPKDRFSAERLKGVDSTLKIQPAKLEDSAVYLCASSLSGGAREEQYFGPGTRLTVT.

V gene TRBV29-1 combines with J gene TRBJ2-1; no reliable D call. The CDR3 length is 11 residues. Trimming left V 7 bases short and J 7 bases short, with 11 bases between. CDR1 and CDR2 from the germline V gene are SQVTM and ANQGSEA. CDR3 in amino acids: CSDLSVNEQFF. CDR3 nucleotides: TGCAGCGACCTCTCGGTAAATGAGCAGTTCTTC.

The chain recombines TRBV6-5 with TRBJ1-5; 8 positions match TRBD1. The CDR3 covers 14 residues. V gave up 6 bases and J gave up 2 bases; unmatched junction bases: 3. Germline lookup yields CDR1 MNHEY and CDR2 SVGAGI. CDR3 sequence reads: CASRGGQGNQPQHF. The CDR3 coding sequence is TGTGCCAGCAGGGGGGGACAGGGCAATCAGCCCCAGCATTTT.

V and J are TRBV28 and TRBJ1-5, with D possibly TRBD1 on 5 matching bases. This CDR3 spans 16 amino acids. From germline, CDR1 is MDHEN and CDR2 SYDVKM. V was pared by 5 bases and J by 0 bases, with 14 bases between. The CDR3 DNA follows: TGTGCCAGCAGTCGCAGCGGGGCCTATAGCAATCAGCCCCAGCATTTT. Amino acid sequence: CASSRSGAYSNQPQHF.

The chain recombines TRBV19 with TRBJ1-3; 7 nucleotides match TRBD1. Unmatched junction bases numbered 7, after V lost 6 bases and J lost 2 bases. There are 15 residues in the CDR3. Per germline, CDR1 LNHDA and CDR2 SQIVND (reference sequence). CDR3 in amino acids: CASSPDREPGNTIYF. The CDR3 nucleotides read TGTGCCAGTAGCCCCGACAGGGAACCTGGAAACACCATATATTTT.

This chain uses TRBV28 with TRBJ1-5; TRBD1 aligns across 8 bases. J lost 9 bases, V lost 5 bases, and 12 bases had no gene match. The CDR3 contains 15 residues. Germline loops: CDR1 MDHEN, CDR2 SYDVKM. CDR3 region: CASSNIRTGQRPQHF. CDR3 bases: TGTGCCAGCAGTAACATCAGGACAGGGCAGAGGCCCCAGCATTTT.

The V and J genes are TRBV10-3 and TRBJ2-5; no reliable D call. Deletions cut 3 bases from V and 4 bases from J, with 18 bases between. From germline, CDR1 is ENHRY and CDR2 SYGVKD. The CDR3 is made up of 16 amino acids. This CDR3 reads CAISDDNSPIGETQYF. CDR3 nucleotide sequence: TGTGCCATCAGTGACGACAATTCCCCCATCGGAGAGACCCAGTACTTC.